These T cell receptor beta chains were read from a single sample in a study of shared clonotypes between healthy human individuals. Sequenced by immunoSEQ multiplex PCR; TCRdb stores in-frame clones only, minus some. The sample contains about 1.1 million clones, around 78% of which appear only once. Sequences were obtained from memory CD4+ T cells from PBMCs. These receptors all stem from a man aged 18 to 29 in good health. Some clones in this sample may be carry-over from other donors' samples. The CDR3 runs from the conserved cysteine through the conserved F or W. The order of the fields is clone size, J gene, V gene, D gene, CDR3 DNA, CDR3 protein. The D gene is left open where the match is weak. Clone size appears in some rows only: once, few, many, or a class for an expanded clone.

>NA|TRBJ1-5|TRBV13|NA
TGTGCCAGCAGCCTAAGCCGGGATCAGCCCCAGCATTTT
CASSLSRDQPQHF
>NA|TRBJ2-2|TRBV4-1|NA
TGCGCCAGCAGCCAAGAGCTCCTGAGGGCAACATACACCGGGGAGCTGTTTTTT
CASSQELLRATYTGELFF
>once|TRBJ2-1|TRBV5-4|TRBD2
TGTGCCAGCAGCTTGGCCGGAGCGGGAGGTTACAATGAGCAGTTCTTC
CASSLAGAGGYNEQFF
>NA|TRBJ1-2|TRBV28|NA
TGTGCCAGCACCACAGTCTCGACAGCTTTCTATGGCTACACCTTC
CASTTVSTAFYGYTF
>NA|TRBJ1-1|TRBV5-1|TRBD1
TGCGCCAGCAGCAGTGGGACAGGTTGGAACACTGAAGCTTTCTTT
CASSSGTGWNTEAFF
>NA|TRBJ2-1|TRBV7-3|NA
TGTGCCAGCAGCTTATTTGGTCCTAGGACCTCGCATGAGCAGTTCTTC
CASSLFGPRTSHEQFF
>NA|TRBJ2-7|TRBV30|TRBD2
TGTGCCTGGAGTCGACTAGCGGGGCACTACGAGCAGTACTTC
CAWSRLAGHYEQYF
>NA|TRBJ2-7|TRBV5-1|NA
TGCGCCAGCAGCTTCTCTACATCTAAGGGTTCCTACGAGCAGTACTTC
CASSFSTSKGSYEQYF
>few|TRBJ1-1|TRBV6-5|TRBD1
TGTGCCAGCAGCGAGACAGGGGGCGACGCTGAAGCTTTCTTT
CASSETGGDAEAFF
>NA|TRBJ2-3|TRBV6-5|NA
TGTGCCAGCAGGTTCAGGGGAGAGGGCACAGATACGCAGTATTTT
CASRFRGEGTDTQYF
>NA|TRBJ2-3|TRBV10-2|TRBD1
TGCGCCAGCAGTGAGTCTCCCAGGGGGCTCACAGATACGCAGTATTTT
CASSESPRGLTDTQYF
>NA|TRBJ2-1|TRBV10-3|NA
TGTGCCATCAGACAGGACAACTACAATGAGCAGTTCTTC
CAIRQDNYNEQFF
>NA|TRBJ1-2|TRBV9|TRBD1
TGTGCCAGCAGCCCTACCACAGGGGGCCTAGGTGGCTACACCTTC
CASSPTTGGLGGYTF
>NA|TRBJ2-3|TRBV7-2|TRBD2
TGTGCCAGCAGCCTGACTAGCGGCCGGTGGGCAGATACGCAGTATTTT
CASSLTSGRWADTQYF
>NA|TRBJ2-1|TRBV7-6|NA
TGTGCCAGCAGCCCCGGGACTTACAATGAGCAGTTCTTC
CASSPGTYNEQFF
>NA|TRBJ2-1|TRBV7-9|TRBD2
TGTGCCAGCAGCGTGCGGGAGATCGAGCAGTTCTTC
CASSVREIEQFF
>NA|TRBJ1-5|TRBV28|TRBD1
TGTGCCAGCAGTCCCCCGGGACAGGGTCTTTATAGCAATCAGCCCCAGCATTTT
CASSPPGQGLYSNQPQHF
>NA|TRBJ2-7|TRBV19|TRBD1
TGTGCCAGTAGTATAGGTAGGCAGGGGGACGAGCAGTACTTC
CASSIGRQGDEQYF
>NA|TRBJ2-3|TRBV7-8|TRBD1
TGTGCCAGCTCTACTAGGCGGGTGACAGGGGAGTCAGATACGCAGTATTTT
CASSTRRVTGESDTQYF
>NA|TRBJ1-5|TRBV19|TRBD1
TGTGCCAGTACCCTAGGGGGCTATCAGCCCCAGCATTTT
CASTLGGYQPQHF
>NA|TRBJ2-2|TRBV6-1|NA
TGTGCCAGCCGGACAGCGAACACCGGGGAGCTGTTTTTT
CASRTANTGELFF
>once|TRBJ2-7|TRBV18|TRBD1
TGTGCCAGCTCGCCGGGACAGGCAAGCTACGAGCAGTACTTC
CASSPGQASYEQYF